This T cell receptor (beta chain) comes out of a study of T-cell reconstitution after alpha-beta-depleted transplantation in children. Preparation of the TCRbeta library involved a method that used unique molecular identifiers. Each CDR3 protein is one row after TCRdb ran MiXCR on the PCR reads. The data hold about 540,000 distinct CDR3 sequences, with approximately 20% observed a single time. The CDR3 is made up of 17 amino acids. Germline CDR1 is SQVTM and CDR2 is ANQGSEA. Unmatched junction bases numbered 10, after V lost 2 bases and J lost 2 bases. The sample here was PBMCs from the stem cell graft donor, taken from the stem cell graft. The sequence was collected from a human donor who donated a stem cell graft to a child with acute lymphoblastic leukemia. V usage is TRBV29-1 and J usage is TRBJ2-1; 9 nucleotides line up with TRBD2. The CDR3 sequence is CSVEQLAGATPYNEQFF. The CDR3 bases are TGCAGCGTTGAACAATTAGCGGGAGCCACCCCCTACAATGAGCAGTTCTTC.